This is a list of T cell receptor beta chains from one sample in a study of CD8+ T cells in alopecia areata. Using immunoSEQ multiplex PCR, the repertoire was profiled, and TCRdb retains in-frame clones only, with some absent. The table lists some 190,000 clones, approximately 50% of them singletons. Source: CD8+ T cells sorted from blood, taken at roughly week 53, from a patient treated with tofacitinib. The receptors were gathered from a human donor with alopecia areata. Each CDR3 is given without its conserved first and last residue. Only some rows state a clone size, as once, few, many or a class for expanded clones.

J: TRBJ2-1
size: -
V: TRBV7-6
CDR3: ASHQGGEQF

J: TRBJ2-1
size: -
V: TRBV27
CDR3: ASSGTSGGPSYNEQF

J: TRBJ2-1
size: few
V: TRBV13
CDR3: ASSLEGANEQF

J: TRBJ2-7
size: -
V: TRBV7-9
CDR3: ASSLVGAGPRSYEQY

J: TRBJ1-1
size: once
V: TRBV15
CDR3: ATSTVQGDTEAF

J: TRBJ2-7
size: -
V: TRBV13
CDR3: ASSLGHDVSYEQY

J: TRBJ2-7
size: -
V: TRBV5-1
CDR3: ASSDIRDTTYEQY

J: TRBJ1-3
size: -
V: TRBV25-1
CDR3: ASSDGRGAGNTIY

J: TRBJ2-7
size: -
V: TRBV25-1
CDR3: ASREGQGAYEQY

J: TRBJ1-6
size: -
V: TRBV9
CDR3: ASSVVGRNSPLH

J: TRBJ2-1
size: -
V: TRBV15
CDR3: ATSRVTRSYNEQF

J: TRBJ2-7
size: -
V: TRBV7-6
CDR3: ASSSTVYEQY

J: TRBJ2-7
size: -
V: TRBV30
CDR3: AWIPTGGWEQY

J: TRBJ1-1
size: -
V: TRBV7-9
CDR3: ASRGTGSTEAF

J: TRBJ2-1
size: -
V: TRBV1
CDR3: TSSPGGGYNEQF

J: TRBJ2-5
size: few
V: TRBV29-1
CDR3: SVGGTGTPHQETQY

J: TRBJ1-4
size: -
V: TRBV7-9
CDR3: ASGEATNEKLF

J: TRBJ1-5
size: -
V: TRBV6-5
CDR3: ASSLEQGANQPQH

J: TRBJ2-2
size: -
V: TRBV6-5
CDR3: ASSMGGDTGELF

J: TRBJ2-7
size: -
V: TRBV4-1
CDR3: ASSQDDRSSYEQY

J: TRBJ2-5
size: -
V: TRBV7-2
CDR3: ASTERGAPGETQY

J: TRBJ1-5
size: few
V: TRBV5-6
CDR3: ASSGRAGREQPQH

J: TRBJ2-1
size: few
V: TRBV29-1
CDR3: SVVLVGGVSYNEQF

J: TRBJ1-2
size: -
V: TRBV5-1
CDR3: ASSLGAPRQGALGYT

J: TRBJ1-1
size: -
V: TRBV30
CDR3: AWSLGGTEAF

J: TRBJ2-7
size: -
V: TRBV10-3
CDR3: AISGPGQGYEQY

J: TRBJ1-5
size: -
V: TRBV5-5
CDR3: ASSQEPGINQPQH

J: TRBJ2-1
size: -
V: TRBV7-2
CDR3: ASSWRGGVEYNEQF

J: TRBJ1-5
size: -
V: TRBV5-1
CDR3: ASSPQGARNQPQH

J: TRBJ2-7
size: -
V: TRBV5-6
CDR3: ASSLAPYEQY

J: TRBJ1-1
size: once
V: TRBV7-9
CDR3: ASSLGGRIEAF

J: TRBJ2-6
size: -
V: TRBV5-1
CDR3: ASSVYGSGANVLT

J: TRBJ1-1
size: -
V: TRBV5-6
CDR3: ASSFSRGGTEAF

J: TRBJ1-1
size: -
V: TRBV6-6
CDR3: ASSQGAPNTEAF

J: TRBJ2-3
size: -
V: TRBV9
CDR3: ASSMGQGVTDTQY

J: TRBJ2-5
size: -
V: TRBV5-6
CDR3: ASSLGGYGREETQY

J: TRBJ2-3
size: -
V: TRBV6-5
CDR3: ASSPGGGGHHAQY

J: TRBJ2-5
size: once
V: TRBV7-6
CDR3: ASSLEDRETQY

J: TRBJ2-2
size: -
V: TRBV6-5
CDR3: ASSYDRGPGELF

J: TRBJ2-7
size: -
V: TRBV6-5
CDR3: ASSYSSPGSRNEQY

J: TRBJ2-3
size: -
V: TRBV27
CDR3: ASSSHRGKSTDTQY

J: TRBJ1-6
size: -
V: TRBV2
CDR3: ASSYRGLGSPLH

J: TRBJ2-2
size: -
V: TRBV4-1
CDR3: ASSSWPANTGELF

J: TRBJ2-5
size: few
V: TRBV4-3
CDR3: ASSQVMADQETQY

J: TRBJ2-7
size: -
V: TRBV27
CDR3: ASSVVGAYEQY

J: TRBJ1-2
size: -
V: TRBV6-5
CDR3: ASSRTGNYGYT

J: TRBJ1-2
size: -
V: TRBV27
CDR3: ASSLRGALYGYT

J: TRBJ2-5
size: -
V: TRBV7-6
CDR3: ASSKGGETQY

J: TRBJ2-1
size: -
V: TRBV19
CDR3: ASREVGQGYNEQF

J: TRBJ1-1
size: -
V: TRBV11-2
CDR3: ASSSGPGAAEAF

J: TRBJ1-2
size: many
V: TRBV9
CDR3: ASSARDRTGYT

J: TRBJ2-1
size: few
V: TRBV5-6
CDR3: ASSFFSGGINEQF

J: TRBJ2-5
size: few
V: TRBV29-1
CDR3: SVEDPWTVDETQY